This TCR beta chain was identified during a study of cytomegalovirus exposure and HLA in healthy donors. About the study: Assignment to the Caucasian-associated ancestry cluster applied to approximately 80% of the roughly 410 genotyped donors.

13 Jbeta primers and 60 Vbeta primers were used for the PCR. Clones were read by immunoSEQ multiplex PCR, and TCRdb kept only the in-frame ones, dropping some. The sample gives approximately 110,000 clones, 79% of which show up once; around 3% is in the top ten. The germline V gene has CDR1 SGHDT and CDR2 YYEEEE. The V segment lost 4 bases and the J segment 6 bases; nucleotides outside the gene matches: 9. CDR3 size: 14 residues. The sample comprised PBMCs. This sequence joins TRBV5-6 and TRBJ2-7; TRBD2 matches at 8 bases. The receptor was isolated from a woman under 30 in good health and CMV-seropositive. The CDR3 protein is CASSPGTSLSEQYF. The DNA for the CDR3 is TGTGCCAGCAGCCCCGGGACTAGTCTTTCCGAGCAGTACTTC.